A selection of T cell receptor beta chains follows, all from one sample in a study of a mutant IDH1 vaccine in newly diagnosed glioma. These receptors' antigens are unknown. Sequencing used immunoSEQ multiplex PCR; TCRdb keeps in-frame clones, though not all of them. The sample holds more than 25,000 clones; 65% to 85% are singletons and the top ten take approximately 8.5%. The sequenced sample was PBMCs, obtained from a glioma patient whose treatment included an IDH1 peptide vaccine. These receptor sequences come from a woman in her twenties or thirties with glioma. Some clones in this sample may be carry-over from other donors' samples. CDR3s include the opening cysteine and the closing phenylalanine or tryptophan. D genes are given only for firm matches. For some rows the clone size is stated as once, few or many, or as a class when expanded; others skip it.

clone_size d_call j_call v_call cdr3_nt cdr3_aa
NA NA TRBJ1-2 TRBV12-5 TGTGCTAGTGGGAGAGGGGACACCCGGCTATACGGCTACACCTTC CASGRGDTRLYGYTF
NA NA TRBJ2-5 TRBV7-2 TGTGCCAGCACCCTAGACAGATGGGAGGAGACCCAGTACTTC CASTLDRWEETQYF
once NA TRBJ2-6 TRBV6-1 TGTGCCAGCAGTGACGAAGGGTTCGGGGCCAACGTCCTGACTTTC CASSDEGFGANVLTF
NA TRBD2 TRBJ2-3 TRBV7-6 TGTGCCAGCAGCTCCCTTATAGCGGGAGTTGGCACAGATACGCAGTATTTT CASSSLIAGVGTDTQYF
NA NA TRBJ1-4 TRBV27 TGTGCCAGCAGCCCCTCGTCAAGAATGGGTGAAAAACTGTTTTTT CASSPSSRMGEKLFF
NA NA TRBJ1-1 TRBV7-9 TGTGCCAGCAGCTTCCCCCAATGGAACACTGAAGCTTTCTTT CASSFPQWNTEAFF
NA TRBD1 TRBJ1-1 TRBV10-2 TGCGCCAGCAGTTCCGAGACAGGGGGCGGTTGGGCTTTCTTT CASSSETGGGWAFF
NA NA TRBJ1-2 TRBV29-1 TGCAGCGTTGTAACAGGGCGGGGTGGCTACACCTTC CSVVTGRGGYTF
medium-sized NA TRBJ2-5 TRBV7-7 TGTGCTAGCAGCTTAGCTGGGGGAAACCAAGAGACCCAGTACTTC CASSLAGGNQETQYF
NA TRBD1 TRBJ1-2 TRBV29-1 TGCAGCGTTGAGCAGGGGGTCTATGGCTACACCTTC CSVEQGVYGYTF
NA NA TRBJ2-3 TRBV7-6 TGTGCCAGCAGCTTAGGTCAGGAACCAGATACGCAGTATTTT CASSLGQEPDTQYF
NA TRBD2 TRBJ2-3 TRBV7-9 TGTGCCAGCAGCTTGGGGACTAGCGGCACAGATACGCAGTATTTT CASSLGTSGTDTQYF
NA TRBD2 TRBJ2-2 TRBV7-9 TGTGCCAGCAGCTTCCGAGCGGGAGAGTCCGGGGAGCTGTTTTTT CASSFRAGESGELFF
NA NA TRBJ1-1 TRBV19 TGTGCCAGTACCCCACGGGGGGGGACCGACACTGAAGCTTTCTTT CASTPRGGTDTEAFF
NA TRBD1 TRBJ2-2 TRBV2 TGTGCCAGCAGTCCGGGACAGGGGGCCGGGGAGCTGTTTTTT CASSPGQGAGELFF
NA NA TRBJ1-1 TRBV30 TGTGCCTGGAGTGGTTCGGGGGGGAAATTCTTT CAWSGSGGKFF
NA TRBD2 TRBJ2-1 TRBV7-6 TGTGCCAGCAGCTTGGGACTAGCGGGAGTCGGGCCCTACAATGAGCAGTTCTTC CASSLGLAGVGPYNEQFF
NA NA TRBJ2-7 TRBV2 TGTGCCAGCAGTGTCATGAACTACGAGCAGTACTTC CASSVMNYEQYF
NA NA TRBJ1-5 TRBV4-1 TGCGCCAGCAGCCAACGACGGCTTAATCAGCCCCAGCATTTT CASSQRRLNQPQHF
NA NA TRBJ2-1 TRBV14 TGTGCCAGCAGCCCGCGTTACCAAGAGCAGTTCTTC CASSPRYQEQFF
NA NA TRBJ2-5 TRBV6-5 TGTGCCAGCAGTTATTTCATCCGGCCAGGGGAGGAGACCCAGTACTTC CASSYFIRPGEETQYF
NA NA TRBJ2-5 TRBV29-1 TGCAGCGTTGAGTCAGGACGGGACCAAGAGACCCAGTACTTC CSVESGRDQETQYF
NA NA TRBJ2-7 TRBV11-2 TGTGCCAGCAGAGAGGGGGGTCTAGGCGAGCAGTACTTC CASREGGLGEQYF
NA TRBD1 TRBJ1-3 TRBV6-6 TGTGCCAGCAGCCCGACAGGGGGTGATCCTGGAAACACCATATATTTT CASSPTGGDPGNTIYF
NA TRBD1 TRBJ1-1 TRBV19 TGTGCCAGTAAACCGGGACAGGACACTGAAGCTTTCTTT CASKPGQDTEAFF
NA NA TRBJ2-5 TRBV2 TGTGCCAGCAGTGAAGTGGCCAGGGAGACCCAGTACTTC CASSEVARETQYF
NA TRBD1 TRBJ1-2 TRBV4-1 TGCGCCAGCAGCCAAGGACAGGGGCCGGGGTATGGCTACACCTTC CASSQGQGPGYGYTF
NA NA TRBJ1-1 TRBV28 TGTGCCCCTCGGGGGGCCCAAGGATTGGACACTGAAGCTTTCTTT CAPRGAQGLDTEAFF
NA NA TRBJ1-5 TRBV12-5 TGTGCTAGTGGTTTGGGGGGTGCTCAGCCCCAGCATTTT CASGLGGAQPQHF
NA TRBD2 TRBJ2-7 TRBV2 TGTGCCAGCAGTGGGTCGACTAGCGGGAACGACGAGCAGTACTTC CASSGSTSGNDEQYF
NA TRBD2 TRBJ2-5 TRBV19 TGTGCCAGTAGTATGGGAAACGGGAGGGCCGTGGGGACCCAGTACTTC CASSMGNGRAVGTQYF
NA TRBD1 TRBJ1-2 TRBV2 TGTGCCAGCAGCCTCCCTCGGGACAGGGTCCGATTGGGCTATGGCTACACCTTC CASSLPRDRVRLGYGYTF
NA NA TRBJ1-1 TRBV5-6 TGTGCCAGCAGCTTAGCTGGTCAGGGAGGCACTGAAGCTTTCTTT CASSLAGQGGTEAFF
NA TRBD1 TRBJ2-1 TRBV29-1 TGCAGCGTTGAAGATCAAGACAGGGGTTATGAGCAGTTCTTC CSVEDQDRGYEQFF
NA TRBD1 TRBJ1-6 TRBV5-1 TGCGCCAGCAGCTCGGACAGGGGTAATTCACCCCTCCACTTT CASSSDRGNSPLHF
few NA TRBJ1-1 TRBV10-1 TGCGCCAGCATAGGGGTTTTTGGGAACACTGAAGCTTTCTTT CASIGVFGNTEAFF
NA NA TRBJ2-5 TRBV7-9 TGTGCCAGCAGCGTCAGCGGAGGTCGGCAAGAGACCCAGTACTTC CASSVSGGRQETQYF
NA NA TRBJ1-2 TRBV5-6 TGTGCCAGCAGCGCCGGGGGAAGGGAAGGCTACACCTTC CASSAGGREGYTF
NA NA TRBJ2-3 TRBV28 TGTGCCAGCTTCATCCAGGAGGGCACAGATACGCAGTATTTT CASFIQEGTDTQYF
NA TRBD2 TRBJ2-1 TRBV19 TGTGCCAGTAGTATTAAGGCAGGGGCTTTGCTAGCGGGAGCTTGCGAGCAGTTCTTC CASSIKAGALLAGACEQFF
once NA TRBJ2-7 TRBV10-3 TGTGCCATCAGTGAGAGAACAGCCTACGAGCAGTACTTC CAISERTAYEQYF
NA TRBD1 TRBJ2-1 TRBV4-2 TGTGCCAGCAGCCAAGTCTTGGGACAGGGCGGGGATGAGCAGTTCTTC CASSQVLGQGGDEQFF
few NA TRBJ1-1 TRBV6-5 TGTGCCAGCAGTTTAGAGGACAGAGGAACCACTGAAGCTTTCTTT CASSLEDRGTTEAFF
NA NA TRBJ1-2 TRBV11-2 TGTGCCAGCAGCTTAGAAGGGGGAGGGAACTATGGCTACACCTTC CASSLEGGGNYGYTF
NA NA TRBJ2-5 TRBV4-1 TGCGCCAGCAGCCGCCTCTCCCCCCCAGGGACCCAAGAGACCCAGTACTTC CASSRLSPPGTQETQYF
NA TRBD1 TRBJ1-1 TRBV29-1 TGCAGCGCGCGGGACAGGGAGATGAACACTGAAGCTTTCTTT CSARDREMNTEAFF
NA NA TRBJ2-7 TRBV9 TGTGCCAGCAGCGTAGGACAGGCCCCTACTCCCTCCTACGAGCAGTACTTC CASSVGQAPTPSYEQYF
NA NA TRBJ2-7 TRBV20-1 TGCAGTGCTCTGGGGGTCACCGAGCAGTACTTC CSALGVTEQYF
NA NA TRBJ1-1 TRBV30 TGTGCCTTTCGCCCTGAAGCTTTCTTT CAFRPEAFF
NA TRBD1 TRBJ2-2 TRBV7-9 TGTGCCAGCAGCCCCGGGACAGGGAACACCGGGGAGCTGTTTTTT CASSPGTGNTGELFF
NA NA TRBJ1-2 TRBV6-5 TGTGCCAGCAGTTACGGGGACGCGCGTGGCTACACCTTC CASSYGDARGYTF
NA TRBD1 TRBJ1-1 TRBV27 TGTGCCAGCTACCTAGGTCAGGGGGGTGAAGCTTTCTTT CASYLGQGGEAFF
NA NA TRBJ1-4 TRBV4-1 TGCGCCAGCAGCCATCCCACTGACAGATATCCAGAAAAACTGTTTTTT CASSHPTDRYPEKLFF
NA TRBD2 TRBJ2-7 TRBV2 TGTGCCAGCAGTGAGGAGGGAGGGGAAGTGGCGCAGTACTTC CASSEEGGEVAQYF
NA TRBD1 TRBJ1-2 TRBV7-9 TGTGCCAGCAGCCTGGACAGGGGGGGATATGGCTACACCTTC CASSLDRGGYGYTF